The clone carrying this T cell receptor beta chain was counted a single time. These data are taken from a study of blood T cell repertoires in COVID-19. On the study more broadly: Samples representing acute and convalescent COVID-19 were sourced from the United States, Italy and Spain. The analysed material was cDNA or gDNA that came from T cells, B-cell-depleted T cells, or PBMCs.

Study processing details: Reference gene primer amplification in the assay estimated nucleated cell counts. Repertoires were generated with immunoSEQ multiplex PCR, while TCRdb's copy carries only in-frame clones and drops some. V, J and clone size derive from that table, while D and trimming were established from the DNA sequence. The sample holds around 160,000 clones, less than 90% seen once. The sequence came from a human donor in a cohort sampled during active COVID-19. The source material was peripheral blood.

The CDR3 sequence is CASSQRSGNTEAFF. The DNA of the CDR3 is TGTGCCAGCAGCCAAAGATCAGGGAACACTGAAGCTTTCTTT. This chain links TRBV3-1 (or the pseudogene TRBV3-2) with TRBJ1-1; D is uncertain. Trimming removed 2 bases at V and 1 base at J, with 8 bases between. The CDR3 runs to 14 residues. Germline lookup yields CDR1 LGHDT and CDR2 YNNKEL (reference sequence).